This passage covers 21 T cell receptor beta chains from one sample sequenced in a study of regulatory T cells in long-lasting Graves disease. HTBI primers from iRepertoire and Arm-PCR of CDR3 regions yielded the TCR beta libraries. MiXCR was run by TCRdb on the multiplex PCR reads, yielding one entry per CDR3 protein. The table has over 450,000 distinct CDR3 sequences, roughly 21% seen once. Time point indicated: persistent/refractory GD, antithyroid drugs over 5 years with positive TRAb. Scientists built the TCR library using RNA that was extracted from PBMCs. The sample consisted of peripheral blood mononuclear cells (PBMCs), taken when the disease was refractory, from a patient treated with antithyroid drugs. The receptors were sampled from a female donor with Graves disease.

The chain recombines TRBV24-1 with TRBJ2-7; 7 positions agree with TRBD1. Germline CDR1 is KGHDR and CDR2 is SFDVKD. V lost 6 bases to trimming and J lost 5 bases; unmatched junction nucleotides: 6. The CDR3 extends over 13 amino acids. The CDR3 DNA is TGTGCCACCAGTTCTGACAGGGTCAACGAGCAGTACTTC. It is translated as CATSSDRVNEQYF.

This clonotype turned up a few times. The rearrangement links TRBV6-5 to TRBJ2-6, with a possible D match to TRBD1 (6 bases). V was pared by 2 bases and J by 2 bases, with 10 bases between. This CDR3 is built from 16 residues. Germline CDR1 reads MNHEY; CDR2 reads SVGAGI. CDR3 in amino acids: CASSYGGRAGANVLTF. CDR3 bases: TGTGCCAGCAGTTACGGGGGCAGGGCTGGGGCCAACGTCCTGACTTTC.

This clonotype was counted only a few times. The chain couples TRBV4-1 to TRBJ1-2; D ambiguous. The CDR3 is 17 residues long. The V gene's germline CDR1 is MGHRA and CDR2 YSYEKL. V was clipped by 3 bases and J by 4 bases, with 21 bases between them. The CDR3 DNA sequence: TGCGCCAGCAGCCATCCTATCTTGGACGTCAACCTCTATGGCTACACCTTC. It specifies CASSHPILDVNLYGYTF.

This clonotype turned up a few times. For the CDR3, the DNA is TGCAGCGTTGAATCTTTGGGGGATGGGGAAAAACTGTTTTTT. Protein sequence: CSVESLGDGEKLFF. The chain combines TRBV29-1 with TRBJ1-4; a possible D gene is TRBD1 (5 bases). The CDR3 runs 14 residues. With 2 bases removed from V and 8 bases from J, the gap between germline ends came to 15 bases. CDR1 and CDR2 from the germline V gene are SQVTM and ANQGSEA.

This clonotype appeared a few times. The chain links TRBV10-3 to TRBJ2-5; D is perhaps TRBD2 (5 bases). The V end was cut by 0 bases, the J end by 5 bases, with 16 bases between. CDR3 length: 16 residues. Germline CDR1 reads ENHRY; CDR2 reads SYGVKD. The CDR3 protein is CAISESELVSGETQYF. DNA of the CDR3: TGTGCCATCAGTGAGTCTGAACTCGTGTCGGGGGAGACCCAGTACTTC.

The table lists this clonotype with many counts. The chain links TRBV15 to TRBJ1-6; tentative D call: TRBD1 (6 bases). Between the trimmed V and J ends, which lost 5 bases and 7 bases, there was a span of 12 bases. This CDR3 is 14 amino acids long. CDR1 and CDR2 (germline): LNHNV, YYDKDF (reference sequence). The chain's CDR3 is CATSALTGNSPLHF. Here the CDR3 DNA reads TGTGCCACCAGCGCCCTAACAGGGAATTCACCCCTCCACTTT.

This clonotype was detected only a few times. This rearrangement joins TRBV9 to TRBJ1-2; D is uncertain. CDR1 SGDLS and CDR2 YYNGEE come from the germline V gene. Trimming removed 0 bases at V and 0 bases at J, with 6 bases between. There are 14 residues in the CDR3. The CDR3 sequence: CASSVGAANYGYTF. As DNA, the CDR3 is TGTGCCAGCAGCGTAGGAGCGGCTAACTATGGCTACACCTTC.

This clonotype was seen at least ten times. V gene TRBV2 combines with J gene TRBJ2-7, with 12 bases matching TRBD2. The ends lost 5 bases at V and 2 bases at J; junction bases unmatched: 4. The length of the CDR3 is 15 residues. Looked up from germline, CDR1 is SNHLY and CDR2 is FYNNEI. The CDR3 DNA reads as TGTGCCAGCAGTTCGACTAGCGGGGGAACCTACGAGCAGTACTTC. Protein: CASSSTSGGTYEQYF.

This clonotype was found once. V is TRBV6-5 and J is TRBJ1-1; perhaps TRBD1 as D (6 bases). Trimming removed 0 bases from V and 0 bases from J, with 14 bases in between. Germline CDR1 and CDR2: MNHEY and SVGAGI. The CDR3 is made up of 17 amino acids. The CDR3, as DNA: TGTGCCAGCAGTTACTCGTGGACAGCTGCTATGAACACTGAAGCTTTCTTT. Translation: CASSYSWTAAMNTEAFF.

This clonotype was detected a few times. The chain has TRBV9 and TRBJ2-4; TRBD2 matches at 8 bases. From germline, CDR1 is SGDLS and CDR2 YYNGEE. The CDR3 consists of 12 residues. J lost 15 bases, V lost 1 base, and 6 bases had no gene match. The CDR3, as DNA: TGTGCCAGCAGCGTAAGCGGGGGCAGGTTGTACTTC. Translated, it gives CASSVSGGRLYF.

This clonotype was seen repeatedly, ten times or more. V is TRBV28 and J is TRBJ2-7; 10 bases agree with TRBD1. The CDR3 extends over 20 amino acids. The V gene end was trimmed by 5 bases and the J gene end by 3 bases; junction bases not matched to a gene: 22. Germline CDR1 is MDHEN and CDR2 is SYDVKM. CDR3 region: CASSPEYRDRGRLVYYEQYF. CDR3 coding DNA: TGTGCCAGCAGTCCCGAATACCGGGACAGGGGTCGACTCGTATACTACGAGCAGTACTTC.

Details on this clonotype: A read error may be the cause here, since a much bigger clone is one base away. V and J are TRBV7-9 and TRBJ2-7; 10 nucleotides align to TRBD1. With 5 bases clipped from V and 3 bases from J, the junction kept 4 bases outside the gene matches. The germline CDR1 and CDR2 sequences are SEHNR and FQNEAQ (reference sequence). This CDR3 has 14 amino acids. CDR3 bases: TGTGCCAGCAGCATGGGACAGGGGTTCTACGAGCAGTACTTC. It specifies CASSMGQGFYEQYF.

This clonotype appeared many times. The gene calls are TRBV2 and TRBJ2-7, with D tentatively TRBD1 (5 bases). V shed 1 base and J shed 3 bases, with 7 bases lying between them. Looked up from germline, CDR1 is SNHLY and CDR2 is FYNNEI. CDR3 size: 13 residues. The CDR3: CASSEEDNYEQYF. Here the CDR3 DNA reads TGTGCCAGCAGTGAAGAGGACAACTACGAGCAGTACTTC.

The chain employs TRBV5-6 and TRBJ2-2; perhaps TRBD2 as D (6 bases). This CDR3 region has 15 residues. The germline gives CDR1 SGHDT, CDR2 YYEEEE. Trimming removed 4 bases from V and 2 bases from J, with 12 bases in between. The CDR3 loop reads CASSRLATNTGELFF. CDR3 sequence (DNA): TGTGCCAGCAGCCGCCTAGCGACTAACACCGGGGAGCTGTTTTTT.

This clonotype has a single count. This may stem from a read error, because a much larger clone lies one nucleotide away. V and J are TRBV6-1 and TRBJ1-5, with 8 bases aligning to TRBD1. The CDR3 runs 16 residues. The germline V gene has CDR1 MNHNS and CDR2 SASEGT. The ends lost 6 bases at V and 2 bases at J; junction bases unmatched: 9. CDR3 in amino acids: CASSQTGVLGNQPQHF. The CDR3 nucleotides are TGTGCCAGCAGCCAGACAGGGGTTTTGGGCAATCAGCCCCAGCATTTT.

This clonotype was detected many times. V usage is TRBV7-8 and J usage is TRBJ1-5; no clear D gene. V was cut by 1 base and J by 0 bases, with 10 bases left in between. From germline, CDR1 is SGHVS and CDR2 FQNEAQ. The CDR3 is 16 residues long. The CDR3 loop reads CASSLGNRYSNQPQHF. In nucleotides, the CDR3 is TGTGCCAGCAGCTTAGGGAACCGGTATAGCAATCAGCCCCAGCATTTT.

This clonotype has just a few counts. This rearrangement joins TRBV7-2 to TRBJ2-7, with 12 positions matching TRBD2. J was trimmed by 0 bases and V by 1 base; bases with no gene match: 4. Per the germline V gene, CDR1 is SGHTA and CDR2 is FQGNSA. The CDR3 runs to 17 residues. The CDR3 loop is CASSLGRLAGASYEQYF. CDR3 DNA: TGTGCCAGCAGCTTAGGCCGACTAGCGGGAGCCTCCTACGAGCAGTACTTC.

The rearrangement uses TRBV4-2 and TRBJ1-5; D is unclear. Germline CDR1 reads LGHNA; CDR2 reads YNFKEQ. V was clipped by 5 bases and J by 1 base, with 12 bases between them. The CDR3 is 15 amino acids. DNA for the CDR3: TGTGCCAGCAGCAGGGCGTTGATGAGCAATCAGCCCCAGCATTTT. Protein product: CASSRALMSNQPQHF.

This rearrangement joins TRBV30 to TRBJ1-5; D is ambiguous. This CDR3 spans 16 amino acids. Germline CDR1 is GTSNPN and CDR2 is SVGIG (reference sequence). V gave up 4 bases and J gave up 0 bases, with 16 bases separating them. The CDR3 coding sequence is TGTGCCTGGACTACGGGGTCATCCCTTAGCAATCAGCCCCAGCATTTT. Its translation: CAWTTGSSLSNQPQHF.

The DNA of the CDR3 is TGCAGTGCCCGAGGGGGGAACACTGAAGCTTTCTTT. This translates into CSARGGNTEAFF. The chain is built from TRBV20-1 and TRBJ1-1; perhaps TRBD1 as D (6 bases). Germline V gene sequence: CDR1 DFQATT, CDR2 SNEGSKA (reference sequence). The CDR3 runs to 12 residues. Between the trimmed V and J ends, which lost 6 bases and 1 base, there was a span of 9 bases.

This clonotype was found a few times. The chain links TRBV24-1 to TRBJ2-7; D gene unclear. The CDR3 covers 16 residues. Looked up from germline, CDR1 is KGHDR and CDR2 is SFDVKD. The V end was cut by 4 bases, the J end by 3 bases, with 18 bases between. CDR3 coding DNA: TGTGCCACCAGTGACACCCGGGCAGAAAGGATCTACGAGCAGTACTTC. This sequence encodes CATSDTRAERIYEQYF.